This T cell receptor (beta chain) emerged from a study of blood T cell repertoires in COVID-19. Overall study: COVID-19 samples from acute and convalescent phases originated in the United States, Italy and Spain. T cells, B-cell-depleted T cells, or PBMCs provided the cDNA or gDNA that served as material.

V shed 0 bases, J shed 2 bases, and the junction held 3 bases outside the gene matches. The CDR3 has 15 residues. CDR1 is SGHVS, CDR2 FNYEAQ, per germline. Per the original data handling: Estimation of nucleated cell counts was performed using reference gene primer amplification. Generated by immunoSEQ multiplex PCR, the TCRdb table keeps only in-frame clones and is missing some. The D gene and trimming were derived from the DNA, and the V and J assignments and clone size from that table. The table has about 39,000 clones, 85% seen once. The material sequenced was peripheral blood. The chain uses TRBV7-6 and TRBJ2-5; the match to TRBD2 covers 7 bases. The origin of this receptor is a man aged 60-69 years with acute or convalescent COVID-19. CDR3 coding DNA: TGTGCCAGCAGCTTAGCGGGCGGGGGACAAGAGACCCAGTACTTC. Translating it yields CASSLAGGGQETQYF.